Each of the 15 T cell receptor beta chains below was sequenced from the same sample in a study of T-cell memory formation after mild COVID-19. TCRdb redid the calling of the 5' RACE reads with MiXCR, one entry per CDR3 protein. The sample contains more than 85,000 distinct CDR3 sequences, around 10% of which appear only once. Sequencing was carried out using PBMCs or a T cell subset sorted from them (not recorded which). These receptors all stem from a man in his late teens or twenties who had mild COVID-19 (a few samples of this study predate the infection). Cell type and time point are not known.

This clonotype has only a few counts. CDR3 coding DNA: TGTGCCAGCAGCGCTGAGCGGGGGTCCTACGAGCAGTACTTC. Amino acids: CASSAERGSYEQYF. This sequence joins TRBV9 and TRBJ2-7; 8 bases map to TRBD2. CDR1 is SGDLS and CDR2 is YYNGEE in the germline V gene. V lost 3 bases to trimming and J lost 1 base; unmatched junction nucleotides: 3. This CDR3 is 14 amino acids long.

The chain couples TRBV5-4 to TRBJ1-1, with a weak D call TRBD1 (6 bases). The CDR3 has 14 residues. Germline V gene data show CDR1 as SGHNT and CDR2 as YYREEE (reference sequence). V gave up 4 bases and J gave up 6 bases, with 16 bases separating them. For the CDR3, the DNA is TGTGCCAGCAGCCCGTATGGGGGCGTCCCTGAAGCTTTCTTT. This gives the protein CASSPYGGVPEAFF.

This clonotype was detected a few times. This chain joins TRBV5-1 and TRBJ2-5; no clear D. The germline CDR1 and CDR2 sequences are SGHRS and YFSETQ. The V gene lost 0 bases and the J gene lost 1 base, with 10 bases spanning the gap. The CDR3 is 15 amino acids. The CDR3 sequence: CASSLVWRSQETQYF. The CDR3 DNA follows: TGCGCCAGCAGCTTGGTTTGGCGGTCCCAAGAGACCCAGTACTTC.

The chain combines TRBV29-1 with TRBJ2-7; TRBD1 aligns across 9 bases. Germline V CDR1 and CDR2: SQVTM, ANQGSEA. The junction had 6 bases not matched to a gene; V was cut back by 4 bases and J by 5 bases. The CDR3 covers 13 residues. The chain's CDR3 is CSVGKGQGNEQYF. DNA for the CDR3: TGCAGCGTTGGAAAGGGACAGGGAAACGAGCAGTACTTC.

The chain has TRBV7-6 and TRBJ2-1; D not resolved. V was clipped by 4 bases and J by 8 bases, with 12 bases between them. This CDR3 has 13 residues. Germline CDR1 reads SGHVS; CDR2 reads FNYEAQ. CDR3 protein: CASSSPHGDEQFF. CDR3 sequence (DNA): TGTGCCAGCAGCTCCCCCCATGGGGATGAGCAGTTCTTC.

This clonotype was seen a few times. The genes are TRBV27 and TRBJ2-1; TRBD2 agrees at 8 bases. The CDR3 loop spans 17 amino acids. Germline trimming cut 3 bases from V and 5 bases from J; bases unmatched to any gene: 12. Germline V gives CDR1 MNHEY, CDR2 SMNVEV (reference sequence). The CDR3 loop reads CASSFIPAGVTDNEQFF. Here the CDR3 DNA reads TGTGCCAGCAGTTTTATTCCAGCGGGGGTTACCGACAATGAGCAGTTCTTC.

The chain has TRBV27 and TRBJ1-1; 10 nucleotides line up with TRBD1. The CDR3 is made up of 16 amino acids. CDR1 is MNHEY and CDR2 is SMNVEV in the germline V gene (reference sequence). V shed 4 bases and J 7 bases; nucleotides not matched to a gene: 12. The CDR3 sequence is CASSSLTGGALGEAFF. The CDR3 DNA reads TGTGCCAGCAGTTCCCTGACAGGGGGCGCTCTCGGTGAAGCTTTCTTT.

This clonotype was observed a handful of times. The chain employs TRBV5-1 and TRBJ1-4; D ambiguous. The CDR3 runs 14 residues. V dropped 1 base and J dropped 6 bases, with 10 bases sitting between them. CDR1 is SGHRS, CDR2 YFSETQ, per germline. The CDR3 DNA is TGCGCCAGCAGCTTGCTGCCGAGGGATGAAAAACTGTTTTTT. The encoded protein is CASSLLPRDEKLFF.

This chain joins TRBV10-3 and TRBJ2-3; 10 bases are a match to TRBD1. V was clipped by 5 bases and J by 2 bases; unmatched bases: 4. Germline V gives CDR1 ENHRY, CDR2 SYGVKD. The length of the CDR3 is 15 residues. The CDR3 protein is CAISRQGANTDTQYF. As DNA, the CDR3 is TGTGCCATCAGTAGACAGGGGGCGAACACAGATACGCAGTATTTT.

In its sample, this clonotype was seen a few times. The chain is built from TRBV7-2 and TRBJ2-7, with 9 bases identical to TRBD2. The CDR3 loop spans 17 amino acids. Germline CDR1 is SGHTA and CDR2 is FQGNSA. J was trimmed by 4 bases and V by 1 base; bases with no gene match: 11. This CDR3 reads CASSLDPLAGDKYEQYF. CDR3 DNA: TGTGCCAGCAGCTTAGACCCACTAGCGGGTGATAAGTACGAGCAGTACTTC.

V gene TRBV2 combines with J gene TRBJ1-1; D gene uncertain. The CDR3 consists of 12 residues. Trimming pared 3 bases from V and 5 bases from J, leaving 7 bases between. Per germline, CDR1 SNHLY and CDR2 FYNNEI. The CDR3 sequence: CASSDPGTEAFF. CDR3 nucleotides: TGTGCCAGCAGTGACCCGGGGACTGAAGCTTTCTTT.

The table lists this clonotype with a few counts. The chain couples TRBV5-1 to TRBJ2-3; 14 bases agree with TRBD2. There are 16 residues in the CDR3. Germline loops: CDR1 SGHRS, CDR2 YFSETQ. Germline trimming cut 5 bases from V and 1 base from J; bases unmatched to any gene: 3. CDR3 nucleotides: TGCGCCAGCAGTGGACTAGCGGGGGGTGGCACAGATACGCAGTATTTT. Amino acid sequence: CASSGLAGGGTDTQYF.

Only a few counts were recorded for this clonotype. The chain employs TRBV7-9 and TRBJ2-1, with 7 nucleotides matching TRBD1. Germline V gene sequence: CDR1 SEHNR, CDR2 FQNEAQ (reference sequence). V trimming: 5 bases; J trimming: 6 bases; junction bases outside the gene matches: 13. The CDR3 has 16 residues. Here the CDR3 reads CASSPAPGTEINEQFF. Written as DNA, the CDR3 is TGTGCCAGCAGCCCCGCCCCCGGGACAGAAATCAATGAGCAGTTCTTC. Looking up the rest from reference TRBV7-9 and TRBJ2-1 gives the full variable domain: DTGVSQNPRHKITKRGQNVTFRCDPISEHNRLYWYRQTLGQGPEFLTYFQNEAQLEKSRLLSDRFSAERPKGSFSTLEIQRTEQGDSAMYLCASSPAPGTEINEQFFGPGTRLTVL.

The gene calls are TRBV12-3 or TRBV12-4 and TRBJ2-5; no definite D call. The CDR3 contains 14 residues. V shed 0 bases and J shed 5 bases, with 10 bases lying between them. The CDR3 DNA reads as TGTGCCAGCAGTTTAGCTCGATACACGGAGACCCAGTACTTC. It encodes CASSLARYTETQYF.

The chain recombines TRBV5-1 with TRBJ2-5; 7 nucleotides agree with TRBD1. CDR1 and CDR2 (germline): SGHRS, YFSETQ. This CDR3 contains 15 residues. J lost 1 base, V lost 3 bases, and 6 bases had no gene match. DNA for the CDR3: TGCGCCAGCAGCTCCCGACAGGGATCCCAAGAGACCCAGTACTTC. Amino acids: CASSSRQGSQETQYF.